Listed below are T cell receptor beta chains from one sample, sequenced in a study of response to subunit inactivated influenza vaccine. TCRdb itself ran the RT-PCR reads through MiXCR, one entry per CDR3 protein. The sample yields a few hundred thousand distinct CDR3 sequences, 12% to 15% seen once. The sample was PBMCs from blood, taken approximately 12 days after vaccination. These receptors were taken from a man in his fifties who received an inactivated influenza vaccine. CDR3s include the opening cysteine and the closing phenylalanine or tryptophan. D genes are given only for firm matches. Only some rows state a clone size, as once, few, many or a class for expanded clones.

v_call: TRBV15
j_call: TRBJ2-7
d_call: TRBD2
clone_size: .
cdr3_nt: TGTGCCACCAGCCTTAGGCTAGCGGGGGTGTACGAGCAGTACTTC
cdr3_aa: CATSLRLAGVYEQYF

v_call: TRBV12-3/TRBV12-4
j_call: TRBJ2-3
d_call: .
clone_size: .
cdr3_nt: TGTGCCAGCGGGCAGGATACGTCCGGCACAGATACGCAGTATTTT
cdr3_aa: CASGQDTSGTDTQYF

v_call: TRBV4-1
j_call: TRBJ2-2
d_call: .
clone_size: .
cdr3_nt: TGCGCCAGCAGCCGGCCTACCGCGAACACCGGGGAGCTGTTTTTT
cdr3_aa: CASSRPTANTGELFF

v_call: TRBV5-5
j_call: TRBJ1-5
d_call: .
clone_size: few
cdr3_nt: TGTGCCAGCAGCTTGTTTGAGCTTCAGCCCCAGCATTTT
cdr3_aa: CASSLFELQPQHF

v_call: TRBV7-2
j_call: TRBJ2-1
d_call: TRBD2
clone_size: many
cdr3_nt: TGTGCCAGCAGCTTAGAATTGGTAGCGGGACCCAATGAGCAGTTCTTC
cdr3_aa: CASSLELVAGPNEQFF

v_call: TRBV3-1
j_call: TRBJ1-4
d_call: .
clone_size: .
cdr3_nt: TGTGCCAGCAGCCAAGGCGGACATATCACTAATGAAAAACTGTTTTTT
cdr3_aa: CASSQGGHITNEKLFF

v_call: TRBV5-6
j_call: TRBJ2-7
d_call: TRBD2
clone_size: .
cdr3_nt: TGTGCCAGCAGCTTGAATAGCGGGAGGGCCCTCGGTGAGCAGTACTTC
cdr3_aa: CASSLNSGRALGEQYF

v_call: TRBV6-1
j_call: TRBJ2-2
d_call: TRBD2
clone_size: .
cdr3_nt: TGTGCCACCCATCCACTAGCGGGAGGCACCGGGGAGCTGTTTTTT
cdr3_aa: CATHPLAGGTGELFF

v_call: TRBV11-2
j_call: TRBJ2-3
d_call: TRBD2
clone_size: .
cdr3_nt: TGTGCCAGCAGCCCCGGACTAGCGGGGCCCCCTAGCACAGATACGCAGTATTTT
cdr3_aa: CASSPGLAGPPSTDTQYF

v_call: TRBV20-1
j_call: TRBJ2-5
d_call: .
clone_size: few
cdr3_nt: TGCAGTGCTAGAGGCCCCACCTCGAGAGAAGAGACCCAGTACTTC
cdr3_aa: CSARGPTSREETQYF

v_call: TRBV7-9
j_call: TRBJ2-6
d_call: .
clone_size: many
cdr3_nt: TGTGCCAGCAGCGAAATAACAGGGCCCGTTCGGTCTGGGGCCAACGTCCTGACTTTC
cdr3_aa: CASSEITGPVRSGANVLTF

v_call: TRBV4-3
j_call: TRBJ2-1
d_call: TRBD1
clone_size: .
cdr3_nt: TGCGCCAGCAGCCTGGGACAGGGGGCGTCCGAGCAGTTCTTC
cdr3_aa: CASSLGQGASEQFF

v_call: TRBV5-1
j_call: TRBJ2-2
d_call: TRBD2
clone_size: many
cdr3_nt: TGCGCCAGCAGCAAAAGGTCCCTAGCGGGAGCCGGGGAGCTGTTTTTT
cdr3_aa: CASSKRSLAGAGELFF

v_call: TRBV7-8
j_call: TRBJ2-1
d_call: TRBD1
clone_size: few
cdr3_nt: TGTGCCAGCAGCTTCTCTCGGGACAGGGTAATTGGCAATGAGCAGTTCTTC
cdr3_aa: CASSFSRDRVIGNEQFF

v_call: TRBV10-3
j_call: TRBJ2-7
d_call: TRBD1
clone_size: .
cdr3_nt: TGTGCCATCGGCGGCAGGGGGCTGACCTACGAGCAGTACTTC
cdr3_aa: CAIGGRGLTYEQYF

v_call: TRBV28
j_call: TRBJ2-5
d_call: .
clone_size: .
cdr3_nt: TGTGCCAGCAGTTTGGGGGGGGCCCGGACGGAGACCCAGTACTTC
cdr3_aa: CASSLGGARTETQYF

v_call: TRBV5-5
j_call: TRBJ1-3
d_call: .
clone_size: .
cdr3_nt: TGTGCCAGCAGCTGGGGGGGTGCGAGCTCTGGAAACACCATATATTTT
cdr3_aa: CASSWGGASSGNTIYF

v_call: TRBV24-1
j_call: TRBJ2-5
d_call: TRBD2
clone_size: few
cdr3_nt: TGTGCCACAAGAGATTCCGGGACCGGGGGGGAGACCCAGTACTTC
cdr3_aa: CATRDSGTGGETQYF

v_call: TRBV3-1
j_call: TRBJ1-1
d_call: .
clone_size: .
cdr3_nt: TGTGCCAGCAGCCAAGAATTTGGCTCTGAAGCTTTCTTT
cdr3_aa: CASSQEFGSEAFF

v_call: TRBV7-9
j_call: TRBJ2-1
d_call: TRBD1
clone_size: .
cdr3_nt: TGTGCCAGCAGCCAAACAACGGACAGGGTTAGTGAGCAGTTCTTC
cdr3_aa: CASSQTTDRVSEQFF

v_call: TRBV27
j_call: TRBJ2-1
d_call: .
clone_size: .
cdr3_nt: TGTGCCAGCAGTTGGGACTTTTTAAGCTCCTACAATGAGCAGTTCTTC
cdr3_aa: CASSWDFLSSYNEQFF

v_call: TRBV5-1
j_call: TRBJ2-3
d_call: .
clone_size: few
cdr3_nt: TGCGCCAGCACCTTATACCACGACCCAGATACGCAGTATTTT
cdr3_aa: CASTLYHDPDTQYF

v_call: TRBV12-3/TRBV12-4
j_call: TRBJ1-5
d_call: .
clone_size: few
cdr3_nt: TGTGCCAGCAGTTATGCTAGGGGGGATCAGCCCCAGCATTTT
cdr3_aa: CASSYARGDQPQHF

v_call: TRBV20-1
j_call: TRBJ2-2
d_call: .
clone_size: .
cdr3_nt: TGCAGTGCTAGAGATCCCCGTCGGCGGCCCGGGGAGCTGTTTTTT
cdr3_aa: CSARDPRRRPGELFF

v_call: TRBV29-1
j_call: TRBJ1-2
d_call: .
clone_size: many
cdr3_nt: TGCAGCGTTGAAGATTTGGGGAGGAGTATCTGGGACTATGGCTACACCTTC
cdr3_aa: CSVEDLGRSIWDYGYTF

v_call: TRBV6-1
j_call: TRBJ1-1
d_call: .
clone_size: few
cdr3_nt: TGTGCCAGCAGTGAAAGACCCCAGCCAGCTTTCTTT
cdr3_aa: CASSERPQPAFF

v_call: TRBV12-3/TRBV12-4
j_call: TRBJ2-1
d_call: .
clone_size: few
cdr3_nt: TGTGCCAGCAGCACCCCCTTAGCGCACGAGCAGTTCTTC
cdr3_aa: CASSTPLAHEQFF

v_call: TRBV12-3/TRBV12-4
j_call: TRBJ2-7
d_call: TRBD2
clone_size: .
cdr3_nt: TGTGCCAGCAGTTTGGCCCGAGGCCAGCGGGAGCGCTACGAGCAGTACTTC
cdr3_aa: CASSLARGQRERYEQYF

v_call: TRBV24-1
j_call: TRBJ2-3
d_call: .
clone_size: few
cdr3_nt: TGTGCCGCCAGTGGGGGCAGCGCTAGCACAGATACGCAGTATTTT
cdr3_aa: CAASGGSASTDTQYF